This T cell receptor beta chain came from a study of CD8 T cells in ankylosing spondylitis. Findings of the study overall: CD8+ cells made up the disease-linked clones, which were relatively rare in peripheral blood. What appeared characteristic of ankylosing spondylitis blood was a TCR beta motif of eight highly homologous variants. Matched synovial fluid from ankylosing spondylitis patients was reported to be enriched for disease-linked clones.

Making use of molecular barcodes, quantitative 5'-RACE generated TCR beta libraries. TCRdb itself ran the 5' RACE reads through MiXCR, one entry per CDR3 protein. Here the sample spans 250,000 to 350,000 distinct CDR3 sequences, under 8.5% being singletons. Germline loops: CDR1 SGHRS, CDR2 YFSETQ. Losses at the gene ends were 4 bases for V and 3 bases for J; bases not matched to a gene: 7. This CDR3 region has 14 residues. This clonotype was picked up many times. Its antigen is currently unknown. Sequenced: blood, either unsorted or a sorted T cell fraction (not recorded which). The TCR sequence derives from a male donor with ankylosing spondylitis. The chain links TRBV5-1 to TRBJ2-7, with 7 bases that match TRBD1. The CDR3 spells CASSTYRGGYEQYF. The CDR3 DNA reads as TGCGCCAGCAGCACCTACAGGGGCGGCTACGAGCAGTACTTC.